Below, one T cell receptor (beta chain) is given with its context. Its matching antigen is unknown. Distinct nucleotide sequences in the sample also encode this CDR3. Sample treatment: 15 to 20 received Ad26.COV2.S at low or high dose, single or two shots; five or six received placebo; per-sample allocation not given. The samples were gathered on day 63 after the first injection of vaccine or placebo. Sequencing was performed with immunoSEQ multiplex PCR; in TCRdb, only in-frame clones are kept and a portion is missing. The sample contains a few hundred thousand clones, roughly nine tenths of which appear only once. This entry is derived from a study of Ad26.COV2.S vaccination and SARS-CoV-2 variants. As for the study in general: Trial arm assignment for the donor was COV1001 Ad26.COV2.S. General study findings and limits: Greater spike-specific TCR breadth was seen in vaccine recipients than in placebo recipients.

The clonotype comes from a person aged 18-60 years who received the Ad26.COV2.S COVID-19 vaccine or a placebo. Specimen: peripheral blood, collected in a trial of Ad26.COV2.S vaccine versus placebo.

CDR3 residues: CASSRQGGQPQHF. The CDR3, as DNA: TGTGCCAGCAGCCGACAGGGAGGACAGCCCCAGCATTTT. The V and J genes are TRBV7-3 and TRBJ1-5, with TRBD1 matching over 7 bases. J lost 7 bases, V lost 5 bases, and 5 bases had no gene match. Germline loops: CDR1 SGHTA, CDR2 FQGTGA. The CDR3 covers 13 residues.